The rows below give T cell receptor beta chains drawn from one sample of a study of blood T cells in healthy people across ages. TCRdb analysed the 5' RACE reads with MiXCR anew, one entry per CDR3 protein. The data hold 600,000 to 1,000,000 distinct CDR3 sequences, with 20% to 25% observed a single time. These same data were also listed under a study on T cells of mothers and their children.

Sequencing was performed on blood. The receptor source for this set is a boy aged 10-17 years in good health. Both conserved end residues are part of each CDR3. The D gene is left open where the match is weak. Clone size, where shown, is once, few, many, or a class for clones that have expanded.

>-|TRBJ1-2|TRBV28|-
TGTGCCAGCAGTACGAGACCCGAGGGGGGCTACACCTTC
CASSTRPEGGYTF
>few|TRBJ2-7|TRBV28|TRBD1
TGTGCCAGCAGTCCCGACAGGGGGGGCTCCTACGAGCAGTACTTC
CASSPDRGGSYEQYF
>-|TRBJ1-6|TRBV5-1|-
TGCGCCAGCAGCGGGACCGGGACGACGGGAGATTCACCCCTCCACTTT
CASSGTGTTGDSPLHF
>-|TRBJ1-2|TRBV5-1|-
TGCGCCAGCAGCTTGGACGCCCTCTATGGCTACACCTTC
CASSLDALYGYTF
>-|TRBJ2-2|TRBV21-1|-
TGTGCCAGCAGCAAAGTATCGCTAGCGGGGTACACCGGGGAGCTGTTTTTT
CASSKVSLAGYTGELFF
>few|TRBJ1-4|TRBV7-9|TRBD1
TGTGCCAGCAGCTTAGGGGACAGGAGCGGCAATGAAAAACTGTTTTTT
CASSLGDRSGNEKLFF
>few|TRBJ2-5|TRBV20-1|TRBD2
TGCAGTGCTAGTTCCCTAGCGGGAGCGGGGGAGACCCAGTACTTC
CSASSLAGAGETQYF
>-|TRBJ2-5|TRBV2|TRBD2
TGTGCCAGCTCCGCTAGCGGAAAAGAGACCCAGTACTTC
CASSASGKETQYF
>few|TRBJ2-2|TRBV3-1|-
TGTGCCAGCAGCCAAGAATTACGTCAGGGTTCCGGGGAGCTGTTTTTT
CASSQELRQGSGELFF
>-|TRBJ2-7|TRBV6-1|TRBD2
TGTGCCAGCAGATCCGTGGGGGACTATCCCTCCTACGAGCAGTACTTC
CASRSVGDYPSYEQYF
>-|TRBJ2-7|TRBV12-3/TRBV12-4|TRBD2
TGTGCCAGCAGCTTCCAGGCGGGGGAATCCTACGAGCAGTACTTC
CASSFQAGESYEQYF
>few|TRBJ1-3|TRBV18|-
TGTGCCAGCTCACCATCGGCCAGCTCTGGAAACACCATGTATTTT
CASSPSASSGNTMYF
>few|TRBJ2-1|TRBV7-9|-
TGTGCCAGCAGCTTATTTGCCCTTAGCTCCTACAATGAGCAGTTCTTC
CASSLFALSSYNEQFF
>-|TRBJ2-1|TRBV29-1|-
TGCAGCGTTGAAGGGGTAGCGAAGGTTAAAGACAATGAGCAGTTCTTC
CSVEGVAKVKDNEQFF
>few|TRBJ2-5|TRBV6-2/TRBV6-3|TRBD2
TGTGCCAGCAGTTACCTTATCGGGGGGGGTGAGACCCAGTACTTC
CASSYLIGGGETQYF
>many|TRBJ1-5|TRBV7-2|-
TGTGCCAGCAGCTTAGAGCATCGGGGAAATCAGCCCCAGCATTTT
CASSLEHRGNQPQHF
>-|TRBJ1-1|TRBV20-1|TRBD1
TGCAGTGCTAGAGATTGGACAGGCTTGAACACTGAAGCTTTCTTT
CSARDWTGLNTEAFF
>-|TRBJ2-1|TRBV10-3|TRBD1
TGTGCCATCAACCGGGACAGGGCCGGCAATGAGCAGTTCTTC
CAINRDRAGNEQFF
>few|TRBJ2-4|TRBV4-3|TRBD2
TGCGCCAGCAGCCAAGATAGGCTAGCGGGAGCCGGGAACATTCAGTACTTC
CASSQDRLAGAGNIQYF
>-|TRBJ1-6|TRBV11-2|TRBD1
TGTGCCAGCAGACCGACAGGGGACGCCTATAATTCACCCCTCCACTTT
CASRPTGDAYNSPLHF
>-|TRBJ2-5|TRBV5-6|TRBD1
TGTGCCAGCAGCTCGACAGGGCGGCAAGAGACCCAGTACTTC
CASSSTGRQETQYF
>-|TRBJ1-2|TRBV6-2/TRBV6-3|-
TGTGCTAGCAGTTTTCGGAACTATGGCTACACCTTC
CASSFRNYGYTF
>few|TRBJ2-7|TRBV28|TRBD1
TGTGCCAGCACACCCCCAGGGGGTTACGAGCAGTACTTC
CASTPPGGYEQYF
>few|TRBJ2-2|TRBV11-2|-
TGTGCCAGCAGTCGTTATGGGGCCGGGGAGCTGTTTTTT
CASSRYGAGELFF
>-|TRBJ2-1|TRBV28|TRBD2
TGTGCCAGCAGTTTCCGGGAGGATGATGAGCAGTTCTTC
CASSFREDDEQFF
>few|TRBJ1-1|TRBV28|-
TGTGCCAGCAGTTTTGGGGGGGGGCAAGCTTTCTTT
CASSFGGGQAFF
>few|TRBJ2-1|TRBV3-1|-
TGTGCCAGCAGCCAAGAAGGTTCGATCAGGGAGCAGTTCTTC
CASSQEGSIREQFF
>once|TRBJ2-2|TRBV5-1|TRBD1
TGCGCCAGCAGCGGGCGACAGGGGATTACCGGGGAGCCGTTTTTT
CASSGRQGITGEPFF
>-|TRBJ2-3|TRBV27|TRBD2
TGTGCCAGCAGTTTACGGGAGGGGCCCACAGATACGCAGTATTTT
CASSLREGPTDTQYF
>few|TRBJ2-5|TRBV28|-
TGTGCCAGCAGTTTATGGAGGGGTGGGGATAAAGAGACCCAGTACTTC
CASSLWRGGDKETQYF
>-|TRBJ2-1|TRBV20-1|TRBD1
TGCAGTGCCGGGGACAGGTCCCTCGAGCAGTTCTTC
CSAGDRSLEQFF
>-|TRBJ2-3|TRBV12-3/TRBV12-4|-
TGTGCCAGCAGTACCACCGGGGGAGGTGGAGATACGCAGTATTTT
CASSTTGGGGDTQYF
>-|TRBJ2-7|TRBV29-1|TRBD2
TGCAGCGTTGAAAAAGGGACTAGCGGTTCCTACGAGCAGTACTTC
CSVEKGTSGSYEQYF
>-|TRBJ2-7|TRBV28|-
TGTGCCAGCAGCCTAGGTGGGCCGATGGAGCACTCGGACTACGAGCAGTACTTC
CASSLGGPMEHSDYEQYF
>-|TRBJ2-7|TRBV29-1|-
TGCAGCGCCTCCGACAGGACCTCCTACGAGCAGTACTTC
CSASDRTSYEQYF
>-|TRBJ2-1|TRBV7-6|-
TGTGCCAGCAGCCCCGGGACAAACCCATACAATGAGCAGTTCTTC
CASSPGTNPYNEQFF
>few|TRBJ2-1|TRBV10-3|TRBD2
TGTGCCATCAGTGAGCGGGTGGTCTTAGTAGCGGGAGTACATGAGCAGTTCTTC
CAISERVVLVAGVHEQFF
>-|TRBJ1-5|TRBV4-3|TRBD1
TGCGCCAGCAGCCAAGATAGGGGACAGTACAATCAGCCCCAGCATTTT
CASSQDRGQYNQPQHF
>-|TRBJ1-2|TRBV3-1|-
TGTGCCAGCAGCCACGCGGGGGGCAGTGCCTATGGCTACACCTTC
CASSHAGGSAYGYTF
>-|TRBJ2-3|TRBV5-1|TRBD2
TGCGCCAGCAGCTTGGCTCTAGCGGGAGAAGCAGATACGCAGTATTTT
CASSLALAGEADTQYF
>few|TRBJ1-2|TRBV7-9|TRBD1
TGTGCCAGCAGCCTCGGGACAGGGAGTACGTTTGGTGGCTACACCTTC
CASSLGTGSTFGGYTF
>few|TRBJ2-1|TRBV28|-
TGTGCCAGCAGCACTCCGGGACAGGGCGCGCGGGAGGGCTCCTACAATGAGCAGTTCTTC
CASSTPGQGAREGSYNEQFF
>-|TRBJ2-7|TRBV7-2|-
TGTGCCAGCAGCTTAGTCGCGGCTACCTACGAGCAGTACTTC
CASSLVAATYEQYF